This TCR beta chain is drawn from a study of beta chain features in type 1 diabetes. This CDR3 contains 14 residues. Trimming left V 7 bases short and J 2 bases short, with 12 bases between. Germline values: CDR1 MGHDK, CDR2 SYGVNS. Expressed TCRB transcripts were sequenced because the isolated RNA had all been reverse transcribed beforehand. Assay used: immunoSEQ multiplex PCR; TCRdb lists only in-frame clones, some missing. The sample has almost 350,000 clones, around 7.6% seen once. The sequence came from a woman aged 18-29 years in good health. The sample consisted of central memory CD4+ T cells from blood. The chain couples TRBV25-1 to TRBJ1-3, with D unclear. The CDR3 bases are TGTGCCAGCACCAGAACGGGTACTGGAAACACCATATATTTT. Translation gives CASTRTGTGNTIYF.